These 17 T cell receptor beta chains were sequenced from one sample in a study of CD4+ T cells in melanoma. Data came from immunoSEQ multiplex PCR; TCRdb stores just in-frame clones and leaves some out. The sample records 20,000 to 25,000 clones, almost 85% being singletons. Specimen: cells from a culture (not recorded whether cultured in vitro). The receptors stem from a human donor with melanoma.

This chain connects TRBV19 to TRBJ2-3; D remains ambiguous. The CDR3 covers 12 residues. V was cut by 4 bases and J by 14 bases, with 16 bases left in between. Germline V gives CDR1 LNHDA, CDR2 SQIVND (reference sequence). Written as DNA, the CDR3 is TGTGCCAGTAGTAATCTGACAAGACAACGGTATTTT. Encoded protein: CASSNLTRQRYF.

The chain links TRBV13 to TRBJ2-1; 9 bases align to TRBD2. Germline CDR1 and CDR2: PRHDT and FYEKMQ (reference sequence). The CDR3 spans 15 residues. Losses at the gene ends were 2 bases for V and 6 bases for J; bases not matched to a gene: 5. The CDR3 sequence: CASSLRTSAANEQFF. In nucleotides, the CDR3 is TGTGCCAGCAGCTTAAGGACTAGCGCCGCCAATGAGCAGTTCTTC. The complete variable domain, with remaining parts taken from reference TRBV13 and TRBJ2-1, reads AAGVIQSPRHLIKEKRETATLKCYPIPRHDTVYWYQQGPGQDPQFLISFYEKMQSDKGSIPDRFSAQQFSDYHSELNMSSLELGDSALYFCASSLRTSAANEQFFGPGTRLTVL.

This CDR3 is CSVGSGQGNEQFF. The CDR3 DNA follows: TGCAGCGTGGGATCTGGGCAGGGCAATGAGCAGTTCTTC. The chain recombines TRBV29-1 with TRBJ2-1, with a weak D call TRBD1 (5 bases). The CDR3 is 13 residues long. Deletions cut 6 bases from V and 6 bases from J, with 15 bases between. The V gene's germline CDR1 is SQVTM and CDR2 ANQGSEA.

The gene calls are TRBV7-9 and TRBJ2-1; 10 bases align to TRBD2. Germline V gene lookup returns CDR1 SEHNR and CDR2 FQNEAQ (reference sequence). There are 15 residues in the CDR3. V lost 2 bases, J lost 4 bases, and 2 bases stayed unmatched. The CDR3 loop is CASSLIAGGYNEQFF. The CDR3 nucleotides are TGTGCCAGCAGCTTAATAGCGGGGGGATACAATGAGCAGTTCTTC.

The chain recombines TRBV6-6 with TRBJ2-5, with D perhaps assigned TRBD1 or TRBD2 (6 bases each). V shed 4 bases and J shed 1 base, with 16 bases lying between them. The CDR3 contains 16 residues. Germline V CDR1 and CDR2: MNHNY, SVGAGI (reference sequence). CDR3 protein: CASSWGPGASQETQYF. CDR3 sequence (DNA): TGTGCCAGCAGTTGGGGTCCGGGGGCTTCCCAAGAGACCCAGTACTTC.

This clone was counted only a few times. This chain connects TRBV7-8 to TRBJ2-7, with TRBD2 matching over 8 bases. Germline CDR1 and CDR2: SGHVS and FQNEAQ. This CDR3 has 15 residues. Germline trimming cut 5 bases from V and 3 bases from J; bases unmatched to any gene: 9. The CDR3 DNA reads TGTGCCAGCAGCCCCGGGGGGGATCCGCGCTACGAGCAGTACTTC. Translation gives CASSPGGDPRYEQYF.

The chain joins TRBV11-2 to TRBJ2-5, with TRBD2 matching over 13 bases. Germline assignment: CDR1 SGHAT and CDR2 FQNNGV. The V and J ends lost 8 bases and 2 bases, in that order; junction bases with no gene match: 8. The CDR3 consists of 16 residues. CDR3 in amino acids: CASRPLAGGAQETQYF. DNA of the CDR3: TGTGCCAGCCGCCCACTAGCGGGGGGGGCTCAAGAGACCCAGTACTTC.

The table lists this clone with a few counts. The chain combines TRBV5-1 with TRBJ1-1; 7 bases map to TRBD1. The CDR3 runs 15 residues. The trim removed 4 bases at V and 1 base at J, leaving 7 bases unmatched. Germline CDR1 SGHRS, CDR2 YFSETQ. The CDR3 bases are TGCGCCAGCAGCGTGCAGGGGGAAAAGAACACTGAAGCTTTCTTT. Protein sequence: CASSVQGEKNTEAFF.

J is TRBJ2-5 and V is TRBV6-1; no reliable D call. V dropped 2 bases and J dropped 3 bases, with 16 bases sitting between them. Per the germline V gene, CDR1 is MNHNS and CDR2 is SASEGT. This CDR3 contains 16 residues. In DNA, the CDR3 is TGTGCCAGCAGTGAATGGCGACTGACGGATAAAGAGACCCAGTACTTC. Protein product: CASSEWRLTDKETQYF.

This chain joins TRBV9 and TRBJ1-2; D gene uncertain. The CDR3 sequence is 13 residues long. From germline, CDR1 is SGDLS and CDR2 YYNGEE. Between the trimmed V and J ends, which lost 3 bases and 4 bases, there was a span of 10 bases. CDR3 loop: CASSGPSGYGYTF. CDR3 bases: TGTGCCAGCAGCGGCCCCTCGGGCTATGGCTACACCTTC.

The V gene is TRBV4-1, the J gene TRBJ2-2; 9 positions match TRBD2. Germline CDR1 MGHRA, CDR2 YSYEKL. This CDR3 comprises 17 residues. With V trimmed by 3 bases and J by 6 bases, 11 bases remained unmatched. CDR3 loop: CASSHLPVASGAGELFF. The CDR3 bases are TGCGCCAGCAGCCATCTTCCTGTGGCTAGCGGGGCCGGGGAGCTGTTTTTT.

For the CDR3, the DNA is TGTGCCAGCTCCCCAGCCCGGACGATTAGCAATCAGCCCCAGCATTTT. Amino acid sequence: CASSPARTISNQPQHF. V is TRBV11-3 and J is TRBJ1-5; D uncertain. Germline values: CDR1 SGHNT, CDR2 YENEEA. V was shortened by 8 bases and J by 0 bases, with 17 bases between the two germline ends. The CDR3 is 16 residues long.

The CDR3 loop is CASSYRPLQVNTEAFF. CDR3 sequence (DNA): TGCGCCAGCAGCTATCGACCTTTACAGGTGAACACTGAAGCTTTCTTT. The J gene is TRBJ1-1, the V gene TRBV5-1; TRBD1 might be the D (5 bases). The length of the CDR3 is 16 residues. The germline V gene encodes CDR1 SGHRS and CDR2 YFSETQ. The V gene lost 3 bases and the J gene lost 0 bases, with 15 bases spanning the gap.

The count of this clone is one. V usage is TRBV7-2 and J usage is TRBJ2-7; 8 bases match TRBD1. The germline V gene encodes CDR1 SGHTA and CDR2 FQGNSA. CDR3 length equals 14 residues. V lost 3 bases and J lost 3; bases outside the gene matches: 4. The CDR3 spells CASSLDRVGYEQYF. Here the CDR3 DNA reads TGTGCCAGCAGCTTGGACAGGGTTGGCTACGAGCAGTACTTC.

This chain uses TRBV6-1 with TRBJ2-2; a possible D gene is TRBD1 (5 bases). In germline, CDR1 is MNHNS, CDR2 SASEGT. The ends were cut back, 4 bases at V and 6 bases at J, with 9 bases in the middle. This CDR3 is built from 13 residues. The CDR3 here is CASSVDRPGELFF. The CDR3 DNA is TGTGCCAGCAGTGTCGACAGACCCGGGGAGCTGTTTTTT.

This clone was counted a single time. The chain recombines TRBV4-1 with TRBJ2-5; D is ambiguous. This CDR3 contains 12 residues. The V end lost 2 bases, the J end lost 5 bases, and 6 bases lay between the germline ends. The germline V gene encodes CDR1 MGHRA and CDR2 YSYEKL. In DNA, the CDR3 is TGCGCCAGCAGCCAACCTTTGGAGACCCAGTACTTC. Protein product: CASSQPLETQYF.

This clone was counted between two and nine times. The V call is TRBV5-4, the J call TRBJ2-5; the D gene is possibly TRBD2 (5 bases). The CDR3 is made up of 16 amino acids. The V gene lost 3 bases and the J gene lost 5 bases, with 20 bases spanning the gap. Germline CDR1 SGHNT, CDR2 YYREEE (reference sequence). In DNA, the CDR3 is TGTGCCAGCAGCTCTGAACCGGACTTCCTTGGGGAGACCCAGTACTTC. Translation: CASSSEPDFLGETQYF. Combining the CDR3 with reference TRBV5-4 and TRBJ2-5 gives the whole variable domain ETGVTQSPTHLIKTRGQQVTLRCSSQSGHNTVSWYQQALGQGPQFIFQYYREEENGRGNFPPRFSGLQFPNYSSELNVNALELDDSALYLCASSSEPDFLGETQYFGPGTRLLVL.